This passage covers 17 T cell receptor beta chains from one sample sequenced in a study of T cells in Graves' hyperthyroidism and ophthalmopathy. RNA transcripts gave rise to amplified TCR beta CDR3 regions. A first-round RT-PCR of the TCR CDR3 used the HTBI primer set. TCRdb itself ran the multiplex PCR reads through MiXCR, one entry per CDR3 protein. In the table there are around 290,000 distinct CDR3 sequences, over 15% of which are singletons. The material sequenced was blood. These receptors were obtained from an older woman with Graves' ophthalmopathy.

This clonotype was picked up a small number of times. The chain is built from TRBV4-3 and TRBJ2-5, with 12 bases identical to TRBD2. The CDR3 runs to 14 residues. Germline CDR1 is LGHNA and CDR2 is YSLEER. J gave up 5 bases and V 6 bases, and 4 bases lay outside the gene matches. The CDR3 DNA reads as TGCGCCAGCAGTCCTAGCGGGGGGGCCGAGACCCAGTACTTC. Amino acids: CASSPSGGAETQYF.

This clonotype was seen more than once but under ten times. The V gene is TRBV5-6, the J gene TRBJ1-5, with D possibly being TRBD1 (6 bases). Germline assignment: CDR1 SGHDT and CDR2 YYEEEE. This CDR3 region has 13 residues. V was clipped by 1 base and J by 7 bases, with 9 bases between them. The CDR3 protein is CASSLKGEQPQHF. CDR3 nucleotides: TGTGCCAGCAGCTTGAAGGGGGAGCAGCCCCAGCATTTT.

This clonotype has only one observation. A much larger clonotype is one base distant, so this may be a read error. The CDR3 DNA sequence: TGTGCCAGCATGGACACCTCCTACAATGAGCAGTTCTTC. It encodes CASMDTSYNEQFF. The V gene is TRBV6-1, the J gene TRBJ2-1, with D perhaps TRBD1 (5 bases). The V gene lost 7 bases and the J gene lost 0 bases, with 7 bases spanning the gap. This CDR3 comprises 13 residues. In germline, CDR1 is MNHNS, CDR2 SASEGT.

This clonotype came up a few times. The chain employs TRBV19 and TRBJ2-7; the match to TRBD1 covers 7 bases. The CDR3 contains 15 residues. V was pared by 7 bases and J by 5 bases, with 14 bases of the junction left unmatched. Germline CDR1 LNHDA, CDR2 SQIVND (reference sequence). CDR3 DNA sequence: TGTGCCAGTACCAATGGGCCGACAGGGATCCACGAGCAGTACTTC. Its protein is CASTNGPTGIHEQYF.

This clonotype was observed many times. The chain uses TRBV6-2 or TRBV6-3 and TRBJ1-5; D is ambiguous. The ends were cut back, 2 bases at V and 5 bases at J, with 7 bases in the middle. The V gene's germline CDR1 is MNHEY and CDR2 SVGEGT. The length of the CDR3 is 13 residues. Here the CDR3 reads CASSYRYDQPQHF. In DNA form, the CDR3 reads TGTGCCAGCAGTTACAGGTATGATCAGCCCCAGCATTTT.

This clonotype was observed at least ten times. This sequence joins TRBV6-6 and TRBJ1-1, with D perhaps matching TRBD1 (5 bases). The V and J ends lost 0 bases and 10 bases respectively, with 24 bases between them. The germline gives CDR1 MNHNY, CDR2 SVGAGI (reference sequence). The CDR3 is made up of 17 amino acids. CDR3 protein: CASSYSSGLGGGLGAFF. CDR3 sequence (DNA): TGTGCCAGCAGTTACTCTTCGGGGCTGGGGGGGGGTCTCGGAGCTTTCTTT.

This clonotype occurred a few times. The chain employs TRBV6-2 or TRBV6-3 and TRBJ2-3; 9 bases fit TRBD1. CDR1 and CDR2 (germline): MNHEY, SVGEGT. Trimming cost V 7 bases and J 1 base; bases outside gene matches: 3. This CDR3 is built from 14 residues. The CDR3 region has the DNA TGTGCCAGCACGGACAGGGGACGCACAGATACGCAGTATTTT. Translated, it gives CASTDRGRTDTQYF.

In its sample, this clonotype was seen many times. The V and J genes are TRBV2 and TRBJ1-1, with 8 nucleotides matching TRBD1. The CDR3 loop spans 15 amino acids. Trimming took 1 base from V and 5 from J; bases not matched to a gene: 6. Germline V lookup: CDR1 SNHLY, CDR2 FYNNEI. CDR3 in DNA: TGTGCCAGCAGTGAAGTGGCAGGGGGCAGTACTGAAGCTTTCTTT. This encodes CASSEVAGGSTEAFF.

V usage is TRBV2 and J usage is TRBJ2-2; tentatively, D is TRBD1 (6 bases). With 2 bases removed from V and 4 bases from J, the gap between germline ends came to 14 bases. Per the germline V gene, CDR1 is SNHLY and CDR2 is FYNNEI. The CDR3 is 16 residues long. The CDR3 here is CASSERRGTGTGELFF. In nucleotides, the CDR3 is TGTGCCAGCAGTGAAAGAAGGGGGACGGGCACCGGGGAGCTGTTTTTT.

This chain uses TRBV29-1 with TRBJ2-2, with no clear D. This CDR3 comprises 13 residues. CDR1 is SQVTM, CDR2 ANQGSEA, per germline. V was shortened by 3 bases and J by 4 bases, with 9 bases between the two germline ends. The CDR3 reads CSVDGRSTGELFF. For the CDR3, the DNA is TGCAGCGTTGATGGTCGGTCCACCGGGGAGCTGTTTTTT.

This clonotype turned up a few times. The V call is TRBV14, the J call TRBJ1-6, with a possible D match to TRBD1 (5 bases). The V end lost 3 bases, the J end lost 11 bases, and 11 bases lay between the germline ends. There are 13 residues in the CDR3. Germline values: CDR1 SGHDN, CDR2 FVKESK. The CDR3 is CASSQGLRTPLHF. The CDR3 DNA sequence: TGTGCCAGCAGCCAGGGGCTAAGGACACCCCTCCACTTT.

In this sample, this clonotype turned up many times. CDR3 sequence: CASSYSASHGEQYF. DNA of the CDR3: TGTGCCAGCAGTTACTCGGCGAGCCACGGCGAGCAGTACTTC. J is TRBJ2-7 and V is TRBV6-2 or TRBV6-3; unclear D gene. The germline V gene has CDR1 MNHEY and CDR2 SVGEGT. This CDR3 spans 14 amino acids. The ends were cut back, 0 bases at V and 6 bases at J, with 12 bases in the middle.

A few counts support this clonotype. The rearrangement links TRBV5-1 to TRBJ2-2; D is uncertain. Germline loops: CDR1 SGHRS, CDR2 YFSETQ. This CDR3 has 14 amino acids. Trimming removed 3 bases at V and 1 base at J, with 7 bases between. CDR3 region: CASSWTVNTGELFF. In nucleotides, the CDR3 is TGCGCCAGCAGCTGGACGGTGAACACCGGGGAGCTGTTTTTT.

The V gene is TRBV6-2 or TRBV6-3, the J gene TRBJ2-7, with 11 bases identical to TRBD1. Trimming at V came to 0 bases and at J to 9 bases, leaving 10 bases not matched to a gene. This CDR3 contains 16 residues. Looked up from germline, CDR1 is MNHEY and CDR2 is SVGEGT. CDR3 residues: CASSYSGQGATIGQYF. The CDR3 nucleotides are TGTGCCAGCAGTTACTCTGGACAGGGGGCTACGATCGGGCAGTACTTC.

This clonotype has a count of ten or more. V is TRBV7-2 and J is TRBJ2-3; 13 bases map to TRBD2. CDR3 length: 19 amino acids. Unmatched junction bases numbered 18, after V lost 6 bases and J lost 6 bases. From germline, CDR1 is SGHTA and CDR2 FQGNSA. The CDR3 loop is CASSSPGLAGYRARDTQYF. CDR3 coding DNA: TGTGCCAGCAGTTCTCCGGGACTAGCGGGGTATCGTGCTCGGGATACGCAGTATTTT.

This clonotype has more than one count but fewer than ten. V is TRBV4-1 and J is TRBJ1-1; a weak D match, TRBD1 (5 bases). There are 12 residues in the CDR3. The V gene lost 11 bases and the J gene lost 5 bases, with 15 bases spanning the gap. In germline, CDR1 is MGHRA, CDR2 YSYEKL. The CDR3 region is CAASARDTEAFF. For the CDR3, the DNA is TGCGCCGCAAGCGCCAGGGATACTGAAGCTTTCTTT.

The sample holds many counts of this clonotype. The genes are TRBV11-2 and TRBJ2-7; maybe TRBD1 (5 bases). V shed 2 bases and J shed 2 bases, with 13 bases lying between them. The CDR3 extends over 15 amino acids. Germline CDR1 and CDR2: SGHAT and FQNNGV. CDR3 nucleotide sequence: TGTGCCAGCAGCTTACATCAGGGATTAACCTACGAGCAGTACTTC. Residues: CASSLHQGLTYEQYF.